The clone carrying this T cell receptor beta chain showed up many times. This sample was taken from a study of patients and donors after allogeneic stem cell transplantation. Germline V gives CDR1 SGHTA, CDR2 FQGTGA. Losses at the gene ends were 5 bases for V and 4 bases for J; bases not matched to a gene: 8. The CDR3 covers 15 residues. MiXCR was run by TCRdb on the RT-PCR reads, yielding one entry per CDR3 protein. The table includes under 95,000 distinct CDR3 sequences, 5% detected once. Sequencing was done on a sample of blood, either unsorted or a sorted T cell fraction (not recorded which). V is TRBV7-3 and J is TRBJ2-1; 7 bases fit TRBD2. The TCR was taken from a human donor who was either an allogeneic HSCT recipient or a stem cell or donor lymphocyte infusion donor (not recorded which). It is not recorded whose cells these are; they may come from a transplant donor. The CDR3 spells CASSPPGLPYNEQFF. CDR3 coding DNA: TGTGCCAGCAGCCCTCCGGGACTACCATACAATGAGCAGTTCTTC.